The 27 T cell receptor beta chains in this list originate from one sample, sequenced in a study of blood T cell repertoires in COVID-19. This table comes from immunoSEQ multiplex PCR, and its TCRdb copy is limited to in-frame clones, with some not included. The data contain about 190,000 clones, 70% to 90% of them singletons. The sequencing sample was made of peripheral blood. These receptors all stem from a man between 65 and 79 years old with active or convalescent COVID-19.

The chain carries TRBV29-1 and TRBJ2-5; 7 nucleotides match TRBD2. The CDR3 runs to 14 residues. In germline, CDR1 is SQVTM, CDR2 ANQGSEA. After removal of 6 bases from V and 0 bases from J, the junction contained 7 bases not matched to a gene. In DNA, the CDR3 is TGCAGCGTATCGGACGGGAGGAACCAAGAGACCCAGTACTTC. Residues: CSVSDGRNQETQYF.

The chain uses TRBV6-5 and TRBJ2-3; TRBD2 aligns across 10 bases. The length of the CDR3 is 14 residues. V lost 6 bases to trimming and J lost 4 bases; unmatched junction nucleotides: 4. Germline V lookup: CDR1 MNHEY, CDR2 SVGAGI. Written as DNA, the CDR3 is TGTGCCAGCAGCATAGCGGGAGGCTCAGATACGCAGTATTTT. It translates to CASSIAGGSDTQYF.

The chain has TRBV5-8 and TRBJ1-5; TRBD1 aligns across 8 bases. Germline lookup yields CDR1 SGHTS and CDR2 YDEGEE. Trimming took 4 bases from V and 6 from J; bases not matched to a gene: 9. The CDR3 has 15 amino acids. The CDR3 spells CASSPDRGGGQPQHF. CDR3 bases: TGTGCCAGCAGCCCCGACAGGGGTGGAGGTCAGCCCCAGCATTTT.

V and J are TRBV9 and TRBJ1-2; possible D gene TRBD1, 5 bases. Trimming cost V 9 bases and J 7 bases, with 19 bases left between them. This CDR3 comprises 13 residues. CDR1 is SGDLS and CDR2 is YYNGEE in the germline V gene. The CDR3 here is CANPGGEHCGYTF. The DNA for the CDR3 is TGTGCCAACCCGGGAGGGGAGCATTGTGGCTACACCTTC.

The gene calls are TRBV29-1 and TRBJ2-2; D is possibly TRBD2 (5 bases). V lost 6 bases and J lost 6, with 11 bases in between. CDR1 and CDR2 (germline): SQVTM, ANQGSEA. CDR3 length: 12 amino acids. CDR3 region: CSVARGSGELFF. CDR3 DNA: TGCAGCGTCGCTCGGGGATCCGGGGAGCTGTTTTTT.

The J gene is TRBJ2-5, the V gene TRBV28; 7 positions agree with TRBD2. From germline, CDR1 is MDHEN and CDR2 SYDVKM. The ends lost 6 bases at V and 3 bases at J; junction bases unmatched: 7. The length of the CDR3 is 14 residues. The CDR3 bases are TGTGCCAGCAGACCCGGCGGGAGTAAAGAGACCCAGTACTTC. The encoded protein is CASRPGGSKETQYF.

The V call is TRBV5-5, the J call TRBJ2-1; D is perhaps TRBD2 (5 bases). Germline CDR1 SGHKS, CDR2 YYEKEE (reference sequence). Trimming removed 3 bases at V and 9 bases at J, with 19 bases between. The CDR3 loop spans 15 amino acids. This CDR3 is CASSSGVSPAGEQFF. For the CDR3, the DNA is TGTGCCAGCAGCTCCGGGGTAAGTCCGGCGGGTGAGCAGTTCTTC. The complete variable domain, with remaining parts taken from reference TRBV5-5 and TRBJ2-1, reads DAGVTQSPTHLIKTRGQQVTLRCSPISGHKSVSWYQQVLGQGPQFIFQYYEKEERGRGNFPDRFSARQFPNYSSELNVNALLLGDSALYLCASSSGVSPAGEQFFGPGTRLTVL.

This clone was seen just once. This chain uses TRBV20-1 with TRBJ1-5; 8 bases map to TRBD1. Looked up from germline, CDR1 is DFQATT and CDR2 is SNEGSKA (reference sequence). J was trimmed by 4 bases and V by 3 bases; bases with no gene match: 5. The CDR3 runs 14 residues. The CDR3 is CSASPGTGNQPQHF. The CDR3 nucleotides are TGCAGTGCTAGTCCAGGGACAGGTAATCAGCCCCAGCATTTT.

This clone was seen a few times. The J gene is TRBJ2-1, the V gene TRBV7-2; TRBD2 agrees at 9 bases. The CDR3 contains 17 residues. Germline-derived CDR1 and CDR2 are SGHTA and FQGNSA. With V trimmed by 7 bases and J by 0 bases, 10 bases remained unmatched. CDR3 in DNA: TGTGCCAGCACCGGCCCCCTTAGCGGGAGCTCCTACAATGAGCAGTTCTTC. Its protein is CASTGPLSGSSYNEQFF.

The chain has TRBV6-5 and TRBJ2-7, with 8 bases fitting TRBD1. V trimming: 4 bases; J trimming: 3 bases; junction bases outside the gene matches: 5. Germline CDR1 and CDR2: MNHEY and SVGAGI. The CDR3 is 14 amino acids. Written as DNA, the CDR3 is TGTGCCAGCAGTTTAGGACAGGGCGTCTACGAGCAGTACTTC. Protein product: CASSLGQGVYEQYF.

The chain is built from TRBV10-1 and TRBJ1-5; tentative D call: TRBD1 (5 bases). The CDR3 totals 13 residues. Germline V gene lookup returns CDR1 WNHNN and CDR2 SYGVQD (reference sequence). V was shortened by 3 bases and J by 7 bases, with 10 bases between the two germline ends. The CDR3 protein is CASSESGKQPQHF. The CDR3 nucleotides read TGCGCCAGCAGTGAATCAGGGAAACAGCCCCAGCATTTT.

The gene calls are TRBV6-6 and TRBJ2-1, with D possibly matching TRBD1 (5 bases). V lost 8 bases and J lost 1, with 9 bases in between. This CDR3 has 13 amino acids. Germline assignment: CDR1 MNHNY and CDR2 SVGAGI (reference sequence). DNA for the CDR3: TGTGCCAGCGGAAAGGGGTCCTACAATGAGCAGTTCTTC. This encodes CASGKGSYNEQFF.

The V gene is TRBV7-2, the J gene TRBJ2-7; D remains unclear. This CDR3 is 13 amino acids long. V was clipped by 5 bases and J by 3 bases, with 11 bases between them. Germline values: CDR1 SGHTA, CDR2 FQGNSA. The CDR3 region is CASSTFPHYEQYF. DNA of the CDR3: TGTGCCAGCAGCACATTTCCACACTACGAGCAGTACTTC.

This clone was seen a single time. The chain links TRBV29-1 to TRBJ2-5, with 7 bases lining up with TRBD2. This CDR3 comprises 14 residues. V was pared by 7 bases and J by 5 bases, with 13 bases of the junction left unmatched. CDR1 SQVTM and CDR2 ANQGSEA come from the germline V gene. For the CDR3, the DNA is TGCAGCGCCCCCGGGGGAGGGGCAATGGAGACCCAGTACTTC. As protein: CSAPGGGAMETQYF.

The chain is built from TRBV10-3 and TRBJ2-2; 7 nucleotides match TRBD2. CDR1 and CDR2 (germline): ENHRY, SYGVKD. The ends lost 0 bases at V and 10 bases at J; junction bases unmatched: 5. The CDR3 has 14 amino acids. The CDR3 region is CAISESGGFEELFF. The CDR3 coding sequence is TGTGCCATCAGTGAGTCGGGAGGGTTCGAGGAGCTGTTTTTT.

The chain recombines TRBV30 with TRBJ1-1, with unresolved D. Per the germline V gene, CDR1 is GTSNPN and CDR2 is SVGIG (reference sequence). The CDR3 runs to 12 residues. Trimming took off 2 bases at V and 11 bases at J, with 15 bases between the two ends. The CDR3 reads CAWSPAGGYAFF. The DNA of the CDR3 is TGTGCCTGGAGTCCCGCGGGAGGGTATGCTTTCTTT. Full variable domain (outside the CDR3, taken from reference TRBV30 and TRBJ1-1): SQTIHQWPATLVQPVGSPLSLECTVEGTSNPNLYWYRQAAGRGLQLLFYSVGIGQISSEVPQNLSASRPQDRQFILSSKKLLLSDSGFYLCAWSPAGGYAFFGQGTRLTVV.

This clone occurred once. The chain combines TRBV7-2 with TRBJ1-3, with no clear D. V was cut by 5 bases and J by 0 bases, with 17 bases left in between. Germline loops: CDR1 SGHTA, CDR2 FQGNSA. The CDR3 covers 17 residues. The CDR3 sequence is CASSVREGALSGNTIYF. The DNA for the CDR3 is TGTGCCAGCAGCGTCCGGGAGGGCGCACTCTCTGGAAACACCATATATTTT.

The chain is built from TRBV14 and TRBJ2-2; a possible D gene is TRBD1 (5 bases). This CDR3 region has 17 residues. Trimming cost V 3 bases and J 0 bases, with 14 bases left between them. Germline CDR1 SGHDN, CDR2 FVKESK. Here the CDR3 DNA reads TGTGCCAGCAGCCAGAGGCAGGGTCATCCGAACACCGGGGAGCTGTTTTTT. Translation gives CASSQRQGHPNTGELFF.

J is TRBJ2-7 and V is TRBV2, with TRBD2 matching over 7 bases. Germline V gene lookup returns CDR1 SNHLY and CDR2 FYNNEI. This CDR3 is 14 amino acids long. Unmatched junction bases numbered 9, after V lost 6 bases and J lost 4 bases. The CDR3 here is CASRLDSGEYEQYF. The DNA of the CDR3 is TGTGCCAGCAGGTTAGACAGCGGGGAGTACGAGCAGTACTTC.

V usage is TRBV4-1 and J usage is TRBJ2-3; 11 bases line up with TRBD2. This CDR3 comprises 17 residues. The germline V gene has CDR1 MGHRA and CDR2 YSYEKL. V was pared by 3 bases and J by 5 bases, with 10 bases of the junction left unmatched. CDR3 residues: CASSQPQLAGVGDTQYF. CDR3 coding DNA: TGCGCCAGCAGCCAGCCTCAACTAGCGGGAGTTGGAGATACGCAGTATTTT.

This clone showed up just a few times. V usage is TRBV12-3 or TRBV12-4 and J usage is TRBJ1-5, with D unresolved. This CDR3 is built from 12 residues. The ends were cut back, 5 bases at V and 6 bases at J, with 8 bases in the middle. For the CDR3, the DNA is TGTGCCAGCAGTCCCCCCCTTCAGCCCCAGCATTTT. Translating it yields CASSPPLQPQHF.

This clone appeared a single time. CDR3 nucleotide sequence: TGTGCCAGCAGGGAGGCGACAGGGGACTCATACGAGCAGTACTTC. It yields the protein CASREATGDSYEQYF. V usage is TRBV28 and J usage is TRBJ2-7; 8 nucleotides align to TRBD1. The J segment lost 4 bases and the V segment lost 6 bases, leaving 11 bases of the junction unmatched. The CDR3 contains 15 residues. Germline CDR1 is MDHEN and CDR2 is SYDVKM.

The chain combines TRBV10-1 with TRBJ1-1; D gene unclear. The CDR3 is 14 amino acids. The V gene's germline CDR1 is WNHNN and CDR2 SYGVQD (reference sequence). V was clipped by 0 bases and J by 8 bases, with 13 bases between them. CDR3 protein: CASSESIRGSEAFF. Written as DNA, the CDR3 is TGCGCCAGCAGTGAGTCGATTAGAGGCTCAGAAGCTTTCTTT.

This clone was observed a few times. J is TRBJ1-5 and V is TRBV29-1; TRBD1 is a possible D gene (5 bases). V was clipped by 5 bases and J by 0 bases, with 11 bases between them. The CDR3 spans 14 residues. Per the germline V gene, CDR1 is SQVTM and CDR2 is ANQGSEA. CDR3 sequence: CSVLTGNSNQPQHF. The CDR3 nucleotides read TGCAGCGTTCTAACAGGCAATAGCAATCAGCCCCAGCATTTT.

The CDR3 DNA reads TGTGCCAGTAGTATGGGGTGGGCAGGGACAGATACGCAGTATTTT. Protein product: CASSMGWAGTDTQYF. This chain links TRBV19 with TRBJ2-3; D is perhaps TRBD1 (5 bases). V dropped 3 bases and J dropped 3 bases, with 13 bases sitting between them. Germline assignment: CDR1 LNHDA and CDR2 SQIVND (reference sequence). CDR3 length: 15 residues.

V is TRBV19 and J is TRBJ2-7; TRBD1 matches at 7 bases. Germline V gives CDR1 LNHDA, CDR2 SQIVND (reference sequence). V shed 5 bases, J shed 6 bases, and the junction held 10 bases outside the gene matches. The CDR3 is made up of 14 amino acids. The CDR3 nucleotides read TGTGCCAGTAGTGCGACAGGGTTGCCCTTCGAGCAGTACTTC. Its translation: CASSATGLPFEQYF.

The CDR3 DNA reads TGTGCCAGCACTGCTCAGGGTTCAGATACGCAGTATTTT. This codes for CASTAQGSDTQYF. This rearrangement joins TRBV2 to TRBJ2-3; D is perhaps TRBD1 (5 bases). CDR3 length: 13 amino acids. V was cut by 7 bases and J by 4 bases, with 12 bases left in between. The V gene's germline CDR1 is SNHLY and CDR2 FYNNEI.